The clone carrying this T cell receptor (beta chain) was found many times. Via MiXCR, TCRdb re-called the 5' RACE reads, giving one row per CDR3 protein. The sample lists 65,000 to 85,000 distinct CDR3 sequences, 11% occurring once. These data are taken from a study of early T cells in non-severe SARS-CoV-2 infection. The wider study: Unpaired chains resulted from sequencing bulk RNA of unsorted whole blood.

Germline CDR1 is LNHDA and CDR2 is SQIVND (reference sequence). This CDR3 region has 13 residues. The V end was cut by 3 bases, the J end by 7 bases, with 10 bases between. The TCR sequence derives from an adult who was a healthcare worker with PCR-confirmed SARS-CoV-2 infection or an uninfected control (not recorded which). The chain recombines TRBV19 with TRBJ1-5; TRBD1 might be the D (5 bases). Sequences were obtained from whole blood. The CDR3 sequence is CASSISGRQPQHF. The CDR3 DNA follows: TGTGCCAGTAGTATTTCAGGGCGACAGCCCCAGCATTTT. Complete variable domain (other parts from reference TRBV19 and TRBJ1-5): DGGITQSPKYLFRKEGQNVTLSCEQNLNHDAMYWYRQDPGQGLRLIYYSQIVNDFQKGDIAEGYSVSREKKESFPLTVTSAQKNPTAFYLCASSISGRQPQHFGDGTRLSIL.